This T cell receptor beta chain was found in a study of blood T cell repertoires in COVID-19. Original processing notes: The authors estimated nucleated cell counts from reference gene primer amplification. Measured with immunoSEQ multiplex PCR; TCRdb has only the in-frame clones, and not every one. V, J and clone size reflect that table, while D and trimming were determined from the DNA. The table shows over 90,000 clones, with approximately 80% occurring only once. With 7 bases removed from V and 4 bases from J, the gap between germline ends came to 14 bases. Germline-derived CDR1 and CDR2 are GTSNPN and SVGIG (reference sequence). This CDR3 is built from 14 residues.

What was sequenced was peripheral blood. The chain is built from TRBV30 and TRBJ2-6; D gene ambiguous. This TCR was sampled from a human donor in a cohort sampled during active COVID-19. CDR3 amino acids: CALEARRGANVLTF. The CDR3 DNA reads as TGTGCCTTAGAGGCCCGGCGGGGGGCCAACGTCCTGACTTTC.